One sample yielded the 10 T cell receptor beta chains listed below, sequenced in a study of PD-L1 blockade in urothelial cancer. The repertoire was sequenced with immunoSEQ multiplex PCR; TCRdb's copy has only in-frame clones and lacks some. The table lists 55,000 to 85,000 clones, approximately 88% of them singletons. Source: PBMCs, taken around atezolizumab (anti-PD-L1) treatment. Receptors were obtained from a man in his 60s with urothelial cancer.

This sequence joins TRBV19 and TRBJ1-1; no reliable D call. The germline gives CDR1 LNHDA, CDR2 SQIVND (reference sequence). The CDR3 loop spans 13 amino acids. Between the trimmed V and J ends, which lost 5 bases and 9 bases, there was a span of 16 bases. The CDR3 loop is CASSVPGTGKAFF. CDR3 DNA: TGTGCCAGTAGTGTCCCAGGAACGGGGAAAGCTTTCTTT.

V and J are TRBV18 and TRBJ1-1; perhaps TRBD1 as D (6 bases). V dropped 1 base and J dropped 4 bases, with 10 bases sitting between them. Germline-derived CDR1 and CDR2 are KGHSH and LQKENI. This CDR3 is built from 14 residues. The CDR3 DNA reads as TGTGCCAGCTCACCACTAACAGGGAGCACTGAAGCTTTCTTT. It yields the protein CASSPLTGSTEAFF.

The chain recombines TRBV30 with TRBJ1-6; 7 positions agree with TRBD1. The CDR3 loop spans 13 amino acids. Germline V gives CDR1 GTSNPN, CDR2 SVGIG (reference sequence). J gave up 8 bases and V 2 bases, and 3 bases lay outside the gene matches. CDR3 protein: CAWSYRGYSPLHF. DNA of the CDR3: TGTGCCTGGAGTTACAGGGGATATTCACCCCTCCACTTT.

As concerns this clone: The CDR3 ends on some other residue instead of the conserved phenylalanine or tryptophan, so this is likely a read error. The DNA is omitted, as the CDR3 cannot be located on it reliably, and the CDR3 follows TCRdb's listing. This rearrangement joins TRBV6-5 to TRBJ2-7; the DNA was not used to check the table's D call, TRBD1. Germline V gene data show CDR1 as MNHEY and CDR2 as SVGAGI. The CDR3 is 14 amino acids in total, end residues counted. CDR3 in amino acids: CASSYSTVSQGTPL.

The rearrangement links TRBV7-9 to TRBJ2-2, with no clear D. V lost 9 bases, J lost 2 bases, and 10 bases lay in between. The CDR3 is made up of 13 amino acids. Looked up from germline, CDR1 is SEHNR and CDR2 is FQNEAQ (reference sequence). This CDR3 reads CASLLGNTGELFF. The CDR3 DNA is TGTGCCAGTCTCCTGGGCAACACCGGGGAGCTGTTTTTT.

V usage is TRBV5-1 and J usage is TRBJ2-7, with D uncertain. CDR1 is SGHRS, CDR2 YFSETQ, per germline. The CDR3 length is 13 residues. The V end was cut by 0 bases, the J end by 1 base, with 5 bases between. The CDR3 region has the DNA TGCGCCAGCAGCTTGGGACATTCCTACGAGCAGTACTTC. This codes for CASSLGHSYEQYF.

The rearrangement uses TRBV27 and TRBJ2-7, with 7 bases aligning to TRBD1. V gave up 6 bases and J gave up 3 bases; unmatched junction bases: 11. Germline V lookup: CDR1 MNHEY, CDR2 SMNVEV (reference sequence). The CDR3 has 15 residues. CDR3 loop: CASRPTGSSGYEQYF. The CDR3 coding sequence is TGTGCCAGCAGACCGACAGGGTCGAGTGGCTACGAGCAGTACTTC.

The chain uses TRBV7-8 and TRBJ1-5; 8 bases are a match to TRBD1. The germline gives CDR1 SGHVS, CDR2 FQNEAQ. This CDR3 comprises 16 residues. V dropped 1 base and J dropped 2; count of bases not matched to a gene: 4. The CDR3: CASSLETGVGNQPQHF. The CDR3 DNA reads as TGTGCCAGCAGCTTAGAGACAGGGGTTGGCAATCAGCCCCAGCATTTT.

This sequence joins TRBV19 and TRBJ2-6, with TRBD1 identical over 8 bases. V trimming: 8 bases; J trimming: 0 bases; junction bases outside the gene matches: 6. Germline-derived CDR1 and CDR2 are LNHDA and SQIVND (reference sequence). The CDR3 totals 16 residues. The CDR3 reads CASRQTGVSGANVLTF. In nucleotides, the CDR3 is TGTGCCAGTCGGCAGACAGGGGTCTCTGGGGCCAACGTCCTGACTTTC.

The rearrangement joins TRBV18 to TRBJ1-3, with a tentative D call TRBD1 (5 bases). This CDR3 is 17 amino acids long. The germline CDR1 and CDR2 sequences are KGHSH and LQKENI. Trimming removed 4 bases from V and 0 bases from J, with 16 bases in between. CDR3 protein: CASSHGGADFSGNTIYF. The CDR3 DNA sequence: TGTGCCAGCTCACACGGCGGGGCGGATTTCTCTGGAAACACCATATATTTT.